The sample holds a few counts of the clone carrying this T cell receptor beta chain. No antigen is known for it. The junction had 5 bases not matched to a gene; V was cut back by 5 bases and J by 8 bases. The CDR3 loop spans 12 amino acids. The germline V gene has CDR1 DFQATT and CDR2 SNEGSKA (reference sequence). The sample originates from a study of blood T cells in healthy people across ages. Primers used in a second PCR of about 6 to 11 cycles were a sample-barcoded 5' primer and a J-beta primer mix. Via MiXCR, TCRdb re-called the 5' RACE reads, giving one row per CDR3 protein. The sample carries 600,000 to 1,000,000 distinct CDR3 sequences, 58% recorded once. Study-level results: Higher diversity, along with more naive CD4+ cells, distinguished long-lived donors from aged donors.

Sequencing used blood. The chain has TRBV20-1 and TRBJ1-4; the match to TRBD1 covers 7 bases. The TCR comes from a man aged 25 to 45 in good health. In DNA form, the CDR3 reads TGCAGTGCTGGGACAGAGGGCGAAAAACTGTTTTTT. Translation: CSAGTEGEKLFF.